The clone carrying this TCR beta chain occurred a few times. Germline V lookup: CDR1 SEHNR, CDR2 FQNEAQ (reference sequence). The length of the CDR3 is 17 residues. Germline trimming cut 1 base from V and 3 bases from J; bases unmatched to any gene: 7. Hyperthyroidism in the patients, aged 18 to 65, was newly diagnosed and under 2 months in duration. Thyroid ultrasound and orbital computed tomography, with clinical symptoms and serum thyroxine and TRAb, informed diagnoses. Amplification yielded TCR beta CDR3 regions, with RNA transcripts as the source. The TCR CDR3 was amplified in a first-round RT-PCR using the HTBI primer set. TCRdb re-analysed the multiplex PCR reads in MiXCR, keeping a single row per CDR3 protein. The sample has 370,000 or so distinct CDR3 sequences; about 14% are singletons. The source of the sample is a study of T cells in Graves' hyperthyroidism and ophthalmopathy.

The receptor comes from a man aged 25 to 40 with Graves' hyperthyroidism that later progressed to Graves' ophthalmopathy. This chain joins TRBV7-9 and TRBJ2-2; 8 nucleotides line up with TRBD2. Sequences were obtained from blood. In nucleotides, the CDR3 is TGTGCCAGCAGCTTAGACAAAGCGGGGGCTCACACCGGGGAGCTGTTTTTT. This sequence encodes CASSLDKAGAHTGELFF.